This passage covers 17 T cell receptor beta chains from one sample sequenced in a study of T cell responses to AZD1222 COVID-19 vaccine. Clones were read by immunoSEQ multiplex PCR, and TCRdb kept only the in-frame ones, dropping some. The sample lists roughly 100,000 clones; around 87% were seen once. Sequencing used peripheral blood, obtained on day 0 of AZD1222 vaccination. These receptors were collected from an adult in good health.

The chain combines TRBV3-1 (or the pseudogene TRBV3-2) with TRBJ2-7, with D perhaps assigned TRBD1 or TRBD2 (5 bases each). Germline CDR1 and CDR2: LGHDT and YNNKEL (reference sequence). The CDR3 covers 14 residues. Trimming shortened V by 4 bases and J by 6 bases, and 16 bases separated the two germline ends. CDR3 nucleotide sequence: TGTGCCAGCAGCCCCTTAGGGACCCCGTTCGAGCAGTACTTC. It codes for CASSPLGTPFEQYF.

The table lists this clone with a count of one. The V and J genes are TRBV6-5 and TRBJ1-1, with 12 bases lining up with TRBD1. CDR1 is MNHEY, CDR2 SVGAGI, per germline. Losses at the gene ends were 5 bases for V and 9 bases for J; bases not matched to a gene: 10. CDR3 length: 15 residues. CDR3 amino acids: CASSPRDRGRVQAFF. Here the CDR3 DNA reads TGTGCCAGCAGTCCCCGGGACAGGGGGCGCGTCCAAGCTTTCTTT.

The chain links TRBV27 to TRBJ2-6; unclear D gene. The germline V gene has CDR1 MNHEY and CDR2 SMNVEV (reference sequence). The CDR3 extends over 14 amino acids. Between the trimmed V and J ends, which lost 5 bases and 2 bases, there was a span of 7 bases. CDR3 amino acids: CASSGRPGANVLTF. The CDR3 DNA reads TGTGCCAGCAGTGGCAGACCTGGGGCCAACGTCCTGACTTTC. Complete variable domain (other parts from reference TRBV27 and TRBJ2-6): EAQVTQNPRYLITVTGKKLTVTCSQNMNHEYMSWYRQDPGLGLRQIYYSMNVEVTDKGDVPEGYKVSRKEKRNFPLILESPSPNQTSLYFCASSGRPGANVLTFGAGSRLTVL.

V gene TRBV11-1 combines with J gene TRBJ2-5; TRBD2 is a possible D gene (5 bases). The ends were cut back, 4 bases at V and 1 base at J, with 10 bases in the middle. The germline CDR1 and CDR2 sequences are SGHAT and FQDESV (reference sequence). The CDR3 is made up of 14 amino acids. Here the CDR3 reads CASSSGLSQETQYF. The CDR3 DNA sequence: TGTGCCAGCAGCTCAGGACTCTCCCAAGAGACCCAGTACTTC. The full variable domain, rest sourced from reference TRBV11-1 and TRBJ2-5, is EAEVAQSPRYKITEKSQAVAFWCDPISGHATLYWYRQILGQGPELLVQFQDESVVDDSQLPKDRFSAERLKGVDSTLKIQPAELGDSAMYLCASSSGLSQETQYFGPGTRLLVL.

This CDR3 reads CASTSGTSGGAWYF. CDR3 in DNA: TGTGCCAGCACTTCGGGGACTAGCGGGGGGGCCTGGTATTTT. The chain uses TRBV27 and TRBJ2-3, with 16 bases identical to TRBD2. Germline values: CDR1 MNHEY, CDR2 SMNVEV (reference sequence). The junction had 9 bases not matched to a gene; V was cut back by 7 bases and J by 14 bases. The CDR3 spans 14 residues.

DNA of the CDR3: TGCGCCAGCAGCGTAGACAGGGGACGGGGCGACACTGAAGCTTTCTTT. Its protein product is CASSVDRGRGDTEAFF. The V and J genes are TRBV5-1 and TRBJ1-1; 8 positions match TRBD1. The V and J ends lost 4 bases and 3 bases, in that order; junction bases with no gene match: 11. This CDR3 has 16 residues. The germline V gene encodes CDR1 SGHRS and CDR2 YFSETQ. Full variable domain (rest looked up from reference TRBV5-1 and TRBJ1-1): KAGVTQTPRYLIKTRGQQVTLSCSPISGHRSVSWYQQTPGQGLQFLFEYFSETQRNKGNFPGRFSGRQFSNSRSEMNVSTLELGDSALYLCASSVDRGRGDTEAFFGQGTRLTVV.

The rearrangement joins TRBV18 to TRBJ2-1; no firm D call. V lost 5 bases and J lost 7, with 9 bases in between. This CDR3 contains 12 residues. The germline V gene encodes CDR1 KGHSH and CDR2 LQKENI. The CDR3 is CASSTEGNEQFF. CDR3 DNA: TGTGCCAGCTCAACAGAAGGGAATGAGCAGTTCTTC.

The V call is TRBV11-2, the J call TRBJ2-7, with D tentatively TRBD1 (6 bases). The CDR3 totals 14 residues. Trimming took 1 base from V and 2 from J, leaving 9 bases between them. Germline V gene data show CDR1 as SGHAT and CDR2 as FQNNGV. The CDR3 here is CASSLGQGPYEQYF. The CDR3 DNA reads as TGTGCCAGCAGCTTAGGGCAGGGGCCCTACGAGCAGTACTTC.

The chain couples TRBV7-8 to TRBJ2-5; D ambiguous. CDR1 SGHVS and CDR2 FQNEAQ come from the germline V gene. V shed 5 bases and J shed 4 bases, with 2 bases lying between them. This CDR3 comprises 10 residues. DNA for the CDR3: TGTGCCAGCAGCCTAGAGACCCAGTACTTC. Its translation is CASSLETQYF.

V is TRBV5-8 and J is TRBJ2-5; 14 bases match TRBD2. J gave up 4 bases and V 0 bases, and 2 bases lay outside the gene matches. The CDR3 sequence is 16 residues long. Germline V CDR1 and CDR2: SGHTS, YDEGEE. CDR3 sequence (DNA): TGTGCCAGCAGCTTGGGACTAGCGGGGGGGCGAGAGACCCAGTACTTC. As protein: CASSLGLAGGRETQYF.

The J gene is TRBJ2-1, the V gene TRBV28; a possible D gene is TRBD2 (5 bases). Germline CDR1 reads MDHEN; CDR2 reads SYDVKM. The V and J ends lost 4 bases and 9 bases respectively, with 22 bases between them. The CDR3 has 16 amino acids. CDR3: CASSSTTRDSTCEQFF. Here the CDR3 DNA reads TGTGCCAGCAGTTCCACTACTAGAGACTCTACCTGTGAGCAGTTCTTC. The full variable domain, completed using reference TRBV28 and TRBJ2-1, is DVKVTQSSRYLVKRTGEKVFLECVQDMDHENMFWYRQDPGLGLRLIYFSYDVKMKEKGDIPEGYSVSREKKERFSLILESASTNQTSMYLCASSSTTRDSTCEQFFGPGTRLTVL.

The chain links TRBV5-1 to TRBJ1-3; D is possibly TRBD1 (6 bases). Looked up from germline, CDR1 is SGHRS and CDR2 is YFSETQ. CDR3 length equals 14 residues. V was pared by 0 bases and J by 2 bases, with 6 bases between. CDR3 sequence: CASSLGGPGNTIYF. CDR3 coding DNA: TGCGCCAGCAGCTTGGGGGGGCCTGGAAACACCATATATTTT.

The V and J genes are TRBV4-3 and TRBJ1-2; no reliable D call. V lost 0 bases and J 3 bases, leaving 14 bases between the germline ends. This CDR3 comprises 16 residues. Germline assignment: CDR1 LGHNA and CDR2 YSLEER. DNA of the CDR3: TGCGCCAGCAGCCAAGACCTCGCGGAGGGTTACTATGGCTACACCTTC. Protein product: CASSQDLAEGYYGYTF.

V and J are TRBV7-8 and TRBJ2-1; 8 positions agree with TRBD1. After removal of 0 bases from V and 5 bases from J, the junction contained 6 bases not matched to a gene. This CDR3 region has 16 residues. Germline CDR1 SGHVS, CDR2 FQNEAQ. CDR3 sequence: CASSLARTGQNNEQFF. CDR3 nucleotide sequence: TGTGCCAGCAGCTTAGCGAGGACAGGGCAAAACAATGAGCAGTTCTTC.

The chain links TRBV5-1 to TRBJ2-2; D gene unclear. Per germline, CDR1 SGHRS and CDR2 YFSETQ. Trimming left V 1 base short and J 2 bases short, with 15 bases between. There are 17 residues in the CDR3. The DNA of the CDR3 is TGCGCCAGCAGCTTGATCCCTCACCGGGTCAACACCGGGGAGCTGTTTTTT. Its translation: CASSLIPHRVNTGELFF.

The chain combines TRBV28 with TRBJ2-7; 10 nucleotides agree with TRBD2. This CDR3 is 15 amino acids long. CDR1 is MDHEN and CDR2 is SYDVKM in the germline V gene. V shed 1 base and J 7 bases; nucleotides not matched to a gene: 7. The CDR3 is CASSLYPKLAGEQYF. As DNA, the CDR3 is TGTGCCAGCAGTTTATACCCTAAACTAGCGGGAGAGCAGTACTTC.

Here the CDR3 DNA reads TGTGCCAGCAGCCAAGATGAGGGAATCACTGAAGCTTTCTTT. Protein product: CASSQDEGITEAFF. The V gene is TRBV4-2, the J gene TRBJ1-1; D unclear. Germline V gene lookup returns CDR1 LGHNA and CDR2 YNFKEQ. This CDR3 contains 14 residues. The V gene lost 0 bases and the J gene lost 4 bases, with 9 bases spanning the gap.